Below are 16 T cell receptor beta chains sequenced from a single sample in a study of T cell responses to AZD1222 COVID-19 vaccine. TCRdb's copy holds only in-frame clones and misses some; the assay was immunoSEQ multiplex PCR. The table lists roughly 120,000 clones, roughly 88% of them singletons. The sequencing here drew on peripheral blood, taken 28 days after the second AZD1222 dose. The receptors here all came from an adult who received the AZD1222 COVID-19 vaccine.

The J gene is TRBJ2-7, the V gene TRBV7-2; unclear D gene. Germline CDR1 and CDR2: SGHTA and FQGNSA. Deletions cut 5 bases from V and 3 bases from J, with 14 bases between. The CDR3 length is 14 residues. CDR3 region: CASSIQDTYYEQYF. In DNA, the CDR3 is TGTGCCAGCAGCATCCAAGACACCTACTACGAGCAGTACTTC.

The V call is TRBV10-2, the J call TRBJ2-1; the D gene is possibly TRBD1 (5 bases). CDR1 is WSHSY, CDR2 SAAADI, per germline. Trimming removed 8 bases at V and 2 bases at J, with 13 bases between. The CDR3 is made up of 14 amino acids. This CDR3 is CASSEQVAYNEQFF. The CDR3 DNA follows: TGCGCCAGCTCGGAACAGGTAGCCTACAATGAGCAGTTCTTC.

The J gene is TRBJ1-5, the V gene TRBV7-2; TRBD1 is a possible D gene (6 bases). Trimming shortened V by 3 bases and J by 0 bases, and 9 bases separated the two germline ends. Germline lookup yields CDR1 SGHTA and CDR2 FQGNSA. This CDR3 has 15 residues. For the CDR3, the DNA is TGTGCCAGCAGCTTGGGGGGGCCTAGCAATCAGCCCCAGCATTTT. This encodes CASSLGGPSNQPQHF.

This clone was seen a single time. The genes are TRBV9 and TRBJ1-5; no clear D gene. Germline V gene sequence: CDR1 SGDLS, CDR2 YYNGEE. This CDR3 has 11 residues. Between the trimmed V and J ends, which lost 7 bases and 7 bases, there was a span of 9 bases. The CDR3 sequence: CASGEEQPQHF. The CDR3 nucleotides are TGTGCCAGCGGGGAGGAACAGCCCCAGCATTTT.

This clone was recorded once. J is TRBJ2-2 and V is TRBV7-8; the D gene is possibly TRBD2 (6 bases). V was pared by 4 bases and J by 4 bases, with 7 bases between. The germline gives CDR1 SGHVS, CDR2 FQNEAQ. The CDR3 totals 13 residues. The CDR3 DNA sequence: TGTGCCAGCAGCTACGGGAGCACCGGGGAGCTGTTTTTT. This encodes CASSYGSTGELFF.

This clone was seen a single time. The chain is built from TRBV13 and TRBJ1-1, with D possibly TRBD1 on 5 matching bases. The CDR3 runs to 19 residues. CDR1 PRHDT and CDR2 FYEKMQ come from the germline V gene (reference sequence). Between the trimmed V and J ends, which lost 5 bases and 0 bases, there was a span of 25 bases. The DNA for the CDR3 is TGTGCCAGCAGCGCCAACTTGGGGGTTATTCCTCTTATGAACACTGAAGCTTTCTTT. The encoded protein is CASSANLGVIPLMNTEAFF. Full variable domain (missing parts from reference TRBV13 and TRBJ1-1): AAGVIQSPRHLIKEKRETATLKCYPIPRHDTVYWYQQGPGQDPQFLISFYEKMQSDKGSIPDRFSAQQFSDYHSELNMSSLELGDSALYFCASSANLGVIPLMNTEAFFGQGTRLTVV.

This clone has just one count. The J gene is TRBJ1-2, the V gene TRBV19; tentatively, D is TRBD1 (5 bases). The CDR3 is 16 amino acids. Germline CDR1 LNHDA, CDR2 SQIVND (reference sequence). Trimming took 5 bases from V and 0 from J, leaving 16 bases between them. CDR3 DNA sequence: TGTGCCAGTAGTTTTCTCCGGGACGGAGCTAACTATGGCTACACCTTC. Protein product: CASSFLRDGANYGYTF.

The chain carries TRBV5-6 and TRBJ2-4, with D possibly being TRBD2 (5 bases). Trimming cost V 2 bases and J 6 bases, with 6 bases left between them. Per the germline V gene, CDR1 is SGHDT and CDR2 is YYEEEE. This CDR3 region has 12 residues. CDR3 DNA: TGTGCCAGCAGCTTTGGGAGAAACATTCAGTACTTC. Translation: CASSFGRNIQYF.

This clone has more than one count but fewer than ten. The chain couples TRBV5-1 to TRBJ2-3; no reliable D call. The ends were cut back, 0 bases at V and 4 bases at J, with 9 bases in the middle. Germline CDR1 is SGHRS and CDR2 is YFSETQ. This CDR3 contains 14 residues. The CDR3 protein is CASSLAAGPDTQYF. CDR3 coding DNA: TGCGCCAGCAGCTTGGCCGCAGGTCCAGATACGCAGTATTTT.

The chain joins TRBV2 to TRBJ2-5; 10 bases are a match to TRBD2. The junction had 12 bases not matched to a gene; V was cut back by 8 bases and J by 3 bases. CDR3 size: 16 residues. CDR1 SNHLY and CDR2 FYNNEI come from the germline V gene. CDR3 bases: TGTGCCAGCTCACCGGGGGCTAGCGGGGGAGAAGAGACCCAGTACTTC. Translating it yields CASSPGASGGEETQYF.

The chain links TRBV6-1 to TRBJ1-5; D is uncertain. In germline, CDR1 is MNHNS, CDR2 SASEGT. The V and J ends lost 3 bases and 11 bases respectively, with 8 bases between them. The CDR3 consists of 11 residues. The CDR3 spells CASSESVAQHF. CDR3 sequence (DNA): TGTGCCAGCAGTGAGTCCGTGGCCCAGCATTTT.

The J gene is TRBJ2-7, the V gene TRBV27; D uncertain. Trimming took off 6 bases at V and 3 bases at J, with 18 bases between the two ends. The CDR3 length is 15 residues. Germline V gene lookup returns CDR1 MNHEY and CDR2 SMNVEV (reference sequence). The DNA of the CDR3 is TGTGCCAGCAGAATTGACGGTGGATTAAGCTACGAGCAGTACTTC. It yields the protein CASRIDGGLSYEQYF.

The CDR3 loop is CASSARQGSGTDTQYF. The CDR3 DNA sequence: TGTGCCAGCAGCGCCAGACAGGGGTCGGGCACAGATACGCAGTATTTT. The J gene is TRBJ2-3, the V gene TRBV3-1 (or the pseudogene TRBV3-2), with TRBD1 matching 8 bases. The trim removed 5 bases at V and 1 base at J, leaving 8 bases unmatched. The CDR3 consists of 16 residues. In germline, CDR1 is LGHDT, CDR2 YNNKEL (reference sequence).

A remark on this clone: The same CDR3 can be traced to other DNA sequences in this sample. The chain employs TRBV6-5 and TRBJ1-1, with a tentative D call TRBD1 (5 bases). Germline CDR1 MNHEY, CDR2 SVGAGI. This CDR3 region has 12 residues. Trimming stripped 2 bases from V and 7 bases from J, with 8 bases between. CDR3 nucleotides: TGTGCCAGCAGTTACGGGCAGGGTGAAGCTTTCTTT. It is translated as CASSYGQGEAFF.

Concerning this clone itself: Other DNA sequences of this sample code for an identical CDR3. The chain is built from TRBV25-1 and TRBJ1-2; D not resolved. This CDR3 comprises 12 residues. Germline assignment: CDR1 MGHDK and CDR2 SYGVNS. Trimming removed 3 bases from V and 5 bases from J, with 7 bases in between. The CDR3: CASSDVGYGYTF. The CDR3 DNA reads TGTGCCAGCAGTGATGTAGGGTATGGCTACACCTTC.

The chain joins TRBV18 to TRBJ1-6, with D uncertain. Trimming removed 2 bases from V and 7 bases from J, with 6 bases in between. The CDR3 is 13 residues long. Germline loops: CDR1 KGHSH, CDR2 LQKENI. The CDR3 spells CASSPGVNSPLHF. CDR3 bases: TGTGCCAGCTCACCAGGAGTGAATTCACCCCTCCACTTT.